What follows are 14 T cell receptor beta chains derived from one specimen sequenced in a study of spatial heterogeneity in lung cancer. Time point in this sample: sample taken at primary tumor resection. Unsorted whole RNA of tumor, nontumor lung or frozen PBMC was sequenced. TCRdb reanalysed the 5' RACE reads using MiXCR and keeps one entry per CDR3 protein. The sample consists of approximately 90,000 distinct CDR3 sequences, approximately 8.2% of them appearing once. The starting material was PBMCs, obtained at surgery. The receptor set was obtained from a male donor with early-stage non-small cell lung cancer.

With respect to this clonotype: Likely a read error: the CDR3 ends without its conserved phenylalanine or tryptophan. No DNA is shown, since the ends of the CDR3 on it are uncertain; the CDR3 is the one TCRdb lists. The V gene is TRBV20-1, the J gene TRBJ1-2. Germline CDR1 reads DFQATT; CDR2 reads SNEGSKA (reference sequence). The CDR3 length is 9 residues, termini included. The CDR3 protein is CSAGAGVGQ.

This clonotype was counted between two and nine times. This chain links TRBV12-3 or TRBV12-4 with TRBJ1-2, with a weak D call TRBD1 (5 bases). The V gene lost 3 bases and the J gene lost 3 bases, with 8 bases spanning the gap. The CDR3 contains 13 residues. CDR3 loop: CASSFGGDYGYTF. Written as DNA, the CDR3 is TGTGCCAGCAGTTTCGGAGGGGACTATGGCTACACCTTC.

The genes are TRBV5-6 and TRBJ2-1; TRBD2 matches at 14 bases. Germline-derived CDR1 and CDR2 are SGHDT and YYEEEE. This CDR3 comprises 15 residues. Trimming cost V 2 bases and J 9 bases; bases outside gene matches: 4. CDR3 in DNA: TGTGCCAGCAGCTTCGGACTAGCGGGAGGAAGTGAGCAGTTCTTC. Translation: CASSFGLAGGSEQFF.

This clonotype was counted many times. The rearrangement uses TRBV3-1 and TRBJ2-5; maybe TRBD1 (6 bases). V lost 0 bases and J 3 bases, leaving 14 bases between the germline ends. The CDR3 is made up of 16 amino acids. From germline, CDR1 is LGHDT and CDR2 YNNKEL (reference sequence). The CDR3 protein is CASSQDRQVQKETQYF. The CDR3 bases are TGTGCCAGCAGCCAAGATCGACAGGTGCAAAAAGAGACCCAGTACTTC.

Here the CDR3 reads CAISENTDTQYF. The CDR3 nucleotides read TGTGCCATCAGTGAGAACACAGATACGCAGTATTTT. This chain links TRBV10-3 with TRBJ2-3; D unclear. Per the germline V gene, CDR1 is ENHRY and CDR2 is SYGVKD. The V end was cut by 2 bases, the J end by 2 bases, with 2 bases between. The CDR3 runs to 12 residues.

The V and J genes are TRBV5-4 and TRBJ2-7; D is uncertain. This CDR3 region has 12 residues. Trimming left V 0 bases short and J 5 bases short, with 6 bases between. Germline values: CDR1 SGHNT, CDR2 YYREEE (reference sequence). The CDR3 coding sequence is TGTGCCAGCAGCTTGGTAGGCCACGAGCAGTACTTC. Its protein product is CASSLVGHEQYF.

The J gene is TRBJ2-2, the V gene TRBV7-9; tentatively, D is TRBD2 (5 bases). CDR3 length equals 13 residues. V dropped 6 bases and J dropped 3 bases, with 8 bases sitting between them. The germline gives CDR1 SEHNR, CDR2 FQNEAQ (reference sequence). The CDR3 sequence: CASSPLDTGELFF. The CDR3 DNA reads TGTGCCAGCAGTCCACTAGACACCGGGGAGCTGTTTTTT.

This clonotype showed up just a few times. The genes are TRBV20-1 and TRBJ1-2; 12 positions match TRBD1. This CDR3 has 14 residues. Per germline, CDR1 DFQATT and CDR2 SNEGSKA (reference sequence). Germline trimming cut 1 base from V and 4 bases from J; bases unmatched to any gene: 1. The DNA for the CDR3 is TGCAGTGCTAGAGGGGGACAGGGGGCCTATGGCTACACCTTC. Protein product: CSARGGQGAYGYTF.

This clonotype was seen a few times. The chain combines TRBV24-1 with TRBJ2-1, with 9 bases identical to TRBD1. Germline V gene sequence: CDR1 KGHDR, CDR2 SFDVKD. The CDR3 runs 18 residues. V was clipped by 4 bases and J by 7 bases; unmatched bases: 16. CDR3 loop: CATSDPQAGQGNVNEQFF. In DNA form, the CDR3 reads TGTGCCACCAGTGACCCCCAGGCGGGACAGGGTAACGTAAATGAGCAGTTCTTC.

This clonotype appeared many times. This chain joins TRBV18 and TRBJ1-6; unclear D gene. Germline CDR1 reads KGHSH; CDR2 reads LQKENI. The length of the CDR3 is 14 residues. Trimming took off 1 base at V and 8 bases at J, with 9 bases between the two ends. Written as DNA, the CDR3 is TGTGCCAGCTCACCACTTGACGTGGATTCACCCCTCCACTTT. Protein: CASSPLDVDSPLHF.

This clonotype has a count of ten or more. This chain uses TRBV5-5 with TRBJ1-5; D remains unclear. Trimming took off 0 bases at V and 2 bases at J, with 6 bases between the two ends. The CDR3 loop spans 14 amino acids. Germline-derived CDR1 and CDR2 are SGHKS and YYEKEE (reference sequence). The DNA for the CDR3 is TGTGCCAGCAGCTTGGGAAGGGGCAATCAGCCCCAGCATTTT. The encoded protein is CASSLGRGNQPQHF.

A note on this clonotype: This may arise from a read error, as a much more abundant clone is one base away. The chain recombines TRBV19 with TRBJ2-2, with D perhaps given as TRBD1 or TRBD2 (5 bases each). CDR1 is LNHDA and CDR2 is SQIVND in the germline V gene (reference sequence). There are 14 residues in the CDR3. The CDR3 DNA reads TGTGCCAGTAGTAGGGACGGCTACACCGGGGAGCCGTTTTTT. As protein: CASSRDGYTGEPFF.

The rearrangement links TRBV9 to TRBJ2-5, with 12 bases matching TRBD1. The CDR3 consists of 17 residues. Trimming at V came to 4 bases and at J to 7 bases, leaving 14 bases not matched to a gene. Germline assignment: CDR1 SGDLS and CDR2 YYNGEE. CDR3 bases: TGTGCCAGCAGCCCGAGCCCCGGGACAGGGGGCCCAGGGACCCAGTACTTC. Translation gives CASSPSPGTGGPGTQYF.

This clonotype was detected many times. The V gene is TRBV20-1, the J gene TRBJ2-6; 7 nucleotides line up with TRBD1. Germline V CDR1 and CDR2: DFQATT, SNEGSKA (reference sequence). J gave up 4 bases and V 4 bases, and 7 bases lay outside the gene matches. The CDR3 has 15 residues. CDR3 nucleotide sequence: TGCAGTGCTATCCCCAGGGGGTCGGGGGCCAACGTCCTGACTTTC. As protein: CSAIPRGSGANVLTF.